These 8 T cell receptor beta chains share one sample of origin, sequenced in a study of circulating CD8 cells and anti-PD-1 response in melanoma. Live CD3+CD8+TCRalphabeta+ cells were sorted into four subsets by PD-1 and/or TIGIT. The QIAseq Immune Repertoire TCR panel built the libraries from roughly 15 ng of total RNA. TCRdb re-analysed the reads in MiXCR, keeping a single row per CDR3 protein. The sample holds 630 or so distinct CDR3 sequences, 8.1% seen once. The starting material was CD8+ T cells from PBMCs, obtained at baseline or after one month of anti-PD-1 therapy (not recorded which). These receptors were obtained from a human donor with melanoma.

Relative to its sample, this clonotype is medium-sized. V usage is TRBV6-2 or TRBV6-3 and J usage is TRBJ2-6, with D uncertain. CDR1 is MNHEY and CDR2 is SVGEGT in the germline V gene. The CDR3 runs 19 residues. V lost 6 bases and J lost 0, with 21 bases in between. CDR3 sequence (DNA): TGTGCCAGCAGCCCCTATATGGTCCGGGCAGACTCTGGGGCCAACGTCCTGACTTTC. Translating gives CASSPYMVRADSGANVLTF.

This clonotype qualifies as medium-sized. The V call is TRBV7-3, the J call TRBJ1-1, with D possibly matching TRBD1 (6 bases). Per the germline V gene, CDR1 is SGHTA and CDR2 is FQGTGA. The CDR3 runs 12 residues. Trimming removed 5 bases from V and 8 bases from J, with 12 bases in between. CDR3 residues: CASSAGTREAFF. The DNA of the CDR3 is TGTGCCAGCAGCGCCGGGACAAGAGAAGCTTTCTTT.

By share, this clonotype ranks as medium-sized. The CDR3 loop is CASSYGDRAFYEQYF. DNA for the CDR3: TGTGCCAGCAGTTACGGGGACAGGGCTTTCTACGAGCAGTACTTC. The chain carries TRBV6-2 or TRBV6-3 and TRBJ2-7, with 9 bases matching TRBD1. From germline, CDR1 is MNHEY and CDR2 SVGEGT. The J segment lost 3 bases and the V segment lost 2 bases, leaving 5 bases of the junction unmatched. The CDR3 covers 15 residues.

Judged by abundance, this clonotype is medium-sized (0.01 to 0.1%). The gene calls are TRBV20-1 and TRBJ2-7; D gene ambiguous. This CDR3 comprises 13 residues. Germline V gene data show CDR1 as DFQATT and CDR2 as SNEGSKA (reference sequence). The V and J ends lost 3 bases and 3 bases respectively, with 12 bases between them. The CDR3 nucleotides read TGCAGTGCTAGTGAACTGGGCGGCTACGAGCAGTACTTC. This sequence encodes CSASELGGYEQYF.

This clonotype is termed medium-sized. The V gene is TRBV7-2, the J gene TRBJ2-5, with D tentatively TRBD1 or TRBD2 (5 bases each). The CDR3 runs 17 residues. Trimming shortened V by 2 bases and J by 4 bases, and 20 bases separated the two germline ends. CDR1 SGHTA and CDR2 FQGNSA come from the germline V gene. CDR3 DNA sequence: TGTGCCAGCAGCTTATGGGGCGGAGGCCTGGTGGTAGAGACCCAGTACTTC. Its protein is CASSLWGGGLVVETQYF.

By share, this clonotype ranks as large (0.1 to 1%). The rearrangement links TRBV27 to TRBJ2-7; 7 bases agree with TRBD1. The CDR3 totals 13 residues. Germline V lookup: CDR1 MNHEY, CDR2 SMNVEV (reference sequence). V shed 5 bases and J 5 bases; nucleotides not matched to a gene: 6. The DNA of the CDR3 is TGTGCCAGCAGTCCCGACAGGGCCCACGAGCAGTACTTC. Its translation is CASSPDRAHEQYF.

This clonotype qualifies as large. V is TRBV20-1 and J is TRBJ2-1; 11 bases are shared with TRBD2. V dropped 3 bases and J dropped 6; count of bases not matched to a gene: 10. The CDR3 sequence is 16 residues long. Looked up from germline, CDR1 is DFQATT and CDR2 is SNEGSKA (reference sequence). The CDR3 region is CSARGPSGRTPNEQFF. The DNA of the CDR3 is TGCAGTGCTAGGGGGCCTAGCGGGAGGACCCCCAATGAGCAGTTCTTC.

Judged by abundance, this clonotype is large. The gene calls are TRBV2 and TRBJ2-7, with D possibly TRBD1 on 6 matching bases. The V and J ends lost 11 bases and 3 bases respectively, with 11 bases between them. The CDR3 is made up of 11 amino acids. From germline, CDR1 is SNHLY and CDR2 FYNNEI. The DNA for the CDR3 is TGTGCCGCCGGCAGGGGCTACGAGCAGTACTTC. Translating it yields CAAGRGYEQYF.